This T cell receptor beta chain emerged from a study of T cell responses to AZD1222 COVID-19 vaccine. In its sample, this clone was seen a few times. The antigen is not known. The CDR3 has 15 residues. Trimming shortened V by 2 bases and J by 4 bases, and 13 bases separated the two germline ends. The germline V gene encodes CDR1 LNHDA and CDR2 SQIVND (reference sequence). Sequencing used immunoSEQ multiplex PCR; TCRdb keeps in-frame clones, though not all of them. Of 120,000 or so clones listed, around 93% are singletons. Findings and limits, study-wide: No day 14 peak samples; only post-peak repertoires were characterized. Dominant at 160-218 and 743-854, vaccine-associated CD4 TCRs also spanned spike. At baseline, just a handful of AZD1222 recipients tested seropositive.

The source material was peripheral blood, sampled on day 0 of AZD1222 vaccination. This TCR was recovered from an adult in good health. The J gene is TRBJ2-3, the V gene TRBV19; the D is unclear. The CDR3 loop is CASSIRAGSPDTQYF. DNA for the CDR3: TGTGCCAGTAGTATACGGGCAGGATCCCCAGATACGCAGTATTTT.